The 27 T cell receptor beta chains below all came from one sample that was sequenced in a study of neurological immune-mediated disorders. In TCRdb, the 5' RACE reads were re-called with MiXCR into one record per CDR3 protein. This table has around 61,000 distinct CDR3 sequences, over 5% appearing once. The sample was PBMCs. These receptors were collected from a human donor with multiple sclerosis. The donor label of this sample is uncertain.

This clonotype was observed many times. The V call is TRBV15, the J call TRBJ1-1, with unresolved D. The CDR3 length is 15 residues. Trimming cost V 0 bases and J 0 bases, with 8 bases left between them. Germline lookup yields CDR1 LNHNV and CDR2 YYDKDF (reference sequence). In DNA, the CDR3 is TGTGCCACCAGCAGAGACAGGCCTATGAACACTGAAGCTTTCTTT. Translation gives CATSRDRPMNTEAFF.

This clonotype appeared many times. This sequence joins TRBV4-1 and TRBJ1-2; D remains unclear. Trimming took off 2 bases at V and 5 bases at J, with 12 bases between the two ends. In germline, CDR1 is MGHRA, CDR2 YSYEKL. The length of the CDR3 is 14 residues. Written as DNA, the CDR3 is TGCGCCAGCAGCCAATTAGAAAGTTCTTATGGCTACACCTTC. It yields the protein CASSQLESSYGYTF.

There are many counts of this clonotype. CDR3 residues: CASSREGGTSYNEQFF. The CDR3 nucleotides read TGCGCCAGCAGCCGGGAGGGGGGAACCTCCTACAATGAGCAGTTCTTC. V and J are TRBV5-1 and TRBJ2-1, with 8 bases identical to TRBD2. The CDR3 extends over 16 amino acids. The V gene end was trimmed by 4 bases and the J gene end by 0 bases; junction bases not matched to a gene: 6. Germline CDR1 and CDR2: SGHRS and YFSETQ.

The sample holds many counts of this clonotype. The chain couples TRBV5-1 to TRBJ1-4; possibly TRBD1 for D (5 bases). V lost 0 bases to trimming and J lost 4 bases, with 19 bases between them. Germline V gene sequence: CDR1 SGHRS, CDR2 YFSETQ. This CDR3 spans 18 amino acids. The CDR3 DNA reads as TGCGCCAGCAGCTTGGCCCAGGGCTACTGGCGGGGTAATGAAAAACTGTTTTTT. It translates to CASSLAQGYWRGNEKLFF.

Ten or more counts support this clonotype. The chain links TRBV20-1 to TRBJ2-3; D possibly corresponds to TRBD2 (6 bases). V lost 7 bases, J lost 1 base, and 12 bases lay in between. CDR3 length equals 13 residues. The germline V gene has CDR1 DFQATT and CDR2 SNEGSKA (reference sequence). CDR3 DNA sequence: TGCAGTGGGCTAGCGTCTCGCACAGATACGCAGTATTTT. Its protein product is CSGLASRTDTQYF.

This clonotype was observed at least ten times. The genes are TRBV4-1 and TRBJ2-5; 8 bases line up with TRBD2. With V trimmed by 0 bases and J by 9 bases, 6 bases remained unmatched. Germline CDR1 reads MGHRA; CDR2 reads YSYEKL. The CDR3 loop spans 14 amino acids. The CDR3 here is CASSQETSAGAQYF. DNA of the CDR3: TGCGCCAGCAGCCAAGAGACTAGCGCTGGGGCCCAGTACTTC.

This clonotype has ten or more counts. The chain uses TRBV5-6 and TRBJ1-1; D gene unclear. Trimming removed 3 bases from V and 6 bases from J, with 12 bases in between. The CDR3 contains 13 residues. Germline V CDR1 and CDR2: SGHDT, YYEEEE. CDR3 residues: CASSSSMLAEAFF. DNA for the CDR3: TGTGCCAGCAGCTCCTCAATGTTGGCTGAAGCTTTCTTT.

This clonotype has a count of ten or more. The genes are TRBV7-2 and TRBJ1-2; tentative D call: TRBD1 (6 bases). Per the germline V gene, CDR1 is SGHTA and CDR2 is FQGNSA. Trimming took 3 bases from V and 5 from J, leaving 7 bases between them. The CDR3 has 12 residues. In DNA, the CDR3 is TGTGCCAGCAGCTTCAGGGGATATGGCTACACCTTC. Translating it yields CASSFRGYGYTF.

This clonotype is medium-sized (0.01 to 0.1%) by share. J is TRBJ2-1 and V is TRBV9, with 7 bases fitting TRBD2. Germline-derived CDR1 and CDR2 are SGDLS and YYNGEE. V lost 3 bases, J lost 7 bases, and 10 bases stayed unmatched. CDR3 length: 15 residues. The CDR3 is CASSATGGGGNEQFF. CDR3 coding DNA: TGTGCCAGCAGCGCTACGGGAGGCGGGGGAAATGAGCAGTTCTTC.

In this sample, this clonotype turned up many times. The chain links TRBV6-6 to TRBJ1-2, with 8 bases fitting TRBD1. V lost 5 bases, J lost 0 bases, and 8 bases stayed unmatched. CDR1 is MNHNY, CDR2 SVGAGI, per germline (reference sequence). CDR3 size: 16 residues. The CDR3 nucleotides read TGTGCCAGCAGTCCGACAGGGGACCTAGCTAACTATGGCTACACCTTC. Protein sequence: CASSPTGDLANYGYTF.

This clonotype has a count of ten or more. The CDR3 DNA sequence: TGTGCCACCAGTGACCGACAGCTCGATCAGCCCCAGCATTTT. Its translation is CATSDRQLDQPQHF. The rearrangement uses TRBV24-1 and TRBJ1-5, with D possibly TRBD1 on 5 matching bases. This CDR3 region has 14 residues. The germline gives CDR1 KGHDR, CDR2 SFDVKD. The germline V and J ends were trimmed by 4 bases and 5 bases, with 11 bases remaining between them.

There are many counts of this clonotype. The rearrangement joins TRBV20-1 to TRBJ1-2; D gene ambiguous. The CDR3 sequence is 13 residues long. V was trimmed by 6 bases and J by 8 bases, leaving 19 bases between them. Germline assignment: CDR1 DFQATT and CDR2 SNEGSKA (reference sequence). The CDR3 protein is CSAPRGPSGGYTF. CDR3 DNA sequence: TGCAGTGCCCCCCGTGGCCCTTCCGGGGGCTACACCTTC.

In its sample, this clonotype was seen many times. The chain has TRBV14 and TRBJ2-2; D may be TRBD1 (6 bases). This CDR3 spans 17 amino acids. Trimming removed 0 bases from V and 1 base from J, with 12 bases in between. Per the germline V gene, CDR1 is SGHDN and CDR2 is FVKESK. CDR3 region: CASSQEARTVNTGELFF. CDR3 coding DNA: TGTGCCAGCAGCCAAGAGGCTCGGACAGTGAACACCGGGGAGCTGTTTTTT.

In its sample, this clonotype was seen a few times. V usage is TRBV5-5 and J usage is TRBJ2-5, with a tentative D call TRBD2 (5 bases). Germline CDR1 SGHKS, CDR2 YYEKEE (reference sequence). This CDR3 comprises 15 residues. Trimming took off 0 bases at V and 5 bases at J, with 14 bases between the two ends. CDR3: CASSLEASSGETQYF. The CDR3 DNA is TGTGCCAGCAGCTTGGAAGCCTCTTCGGGGGAGACCCAGTACTTC.

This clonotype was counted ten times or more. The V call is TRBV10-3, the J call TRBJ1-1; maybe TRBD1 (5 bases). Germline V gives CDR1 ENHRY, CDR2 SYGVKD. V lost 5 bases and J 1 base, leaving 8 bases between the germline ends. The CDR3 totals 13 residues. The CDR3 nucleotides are TGTGCCATCAGTATCGGACAGAACACTGAAGCTTTCTTT. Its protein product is CAISIGQNTEAFF.

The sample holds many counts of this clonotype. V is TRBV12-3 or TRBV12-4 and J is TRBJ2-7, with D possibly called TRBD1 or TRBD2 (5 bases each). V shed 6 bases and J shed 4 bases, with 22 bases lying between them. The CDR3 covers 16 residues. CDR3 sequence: CASSPRDPNLSYEQYF. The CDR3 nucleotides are TGTGCCAGCAGCCCCCGGGACCCCAACCTCTCTTACGAGCAGTACTTC.

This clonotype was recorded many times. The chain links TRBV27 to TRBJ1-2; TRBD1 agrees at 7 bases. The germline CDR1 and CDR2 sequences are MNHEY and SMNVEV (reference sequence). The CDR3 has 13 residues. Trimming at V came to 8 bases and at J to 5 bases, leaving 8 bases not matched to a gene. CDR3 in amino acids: CASPQGVGYGYTF. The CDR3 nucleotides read TGTGCCAGCCCGCAGGGGGTAGGATATGGCTACACCTTC.

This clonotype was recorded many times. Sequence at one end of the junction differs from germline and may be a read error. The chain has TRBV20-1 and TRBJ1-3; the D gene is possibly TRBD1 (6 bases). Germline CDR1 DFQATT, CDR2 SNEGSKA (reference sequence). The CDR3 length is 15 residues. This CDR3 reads CSVRRQDSSGNTIYF. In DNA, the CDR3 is TGCAGTGTTAGACGACAGGACAGCTCTGGAAACACCATATATTTT.

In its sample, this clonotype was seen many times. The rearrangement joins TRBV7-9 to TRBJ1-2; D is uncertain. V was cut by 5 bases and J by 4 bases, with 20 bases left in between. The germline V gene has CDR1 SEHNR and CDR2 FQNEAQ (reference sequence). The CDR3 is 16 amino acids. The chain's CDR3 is CASSLGVAAEGYGYTF. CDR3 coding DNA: TGTGCCAGCAGCCTGGGAGTAGCTGCAGAAGGCTATGGCTACACCTTC.

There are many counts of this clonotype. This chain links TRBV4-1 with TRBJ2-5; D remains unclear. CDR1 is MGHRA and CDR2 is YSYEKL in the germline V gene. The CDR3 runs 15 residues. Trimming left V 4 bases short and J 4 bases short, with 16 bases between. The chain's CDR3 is CASSPYSVKGETQYF. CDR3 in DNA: TGCGCCAGCAGCCCTTATAGTGTCAAGGGAGAGACCCAGTACTTC.

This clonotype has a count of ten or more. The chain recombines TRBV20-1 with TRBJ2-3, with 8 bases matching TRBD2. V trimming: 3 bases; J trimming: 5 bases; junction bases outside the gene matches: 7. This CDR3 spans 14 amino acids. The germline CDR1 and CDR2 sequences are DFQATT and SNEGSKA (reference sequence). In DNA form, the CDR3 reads TGCAGTGCTAGCGGGGGGGTTGGAGTAGATACGCAGTATTTT. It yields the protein CSASGGVGVDTQYF.

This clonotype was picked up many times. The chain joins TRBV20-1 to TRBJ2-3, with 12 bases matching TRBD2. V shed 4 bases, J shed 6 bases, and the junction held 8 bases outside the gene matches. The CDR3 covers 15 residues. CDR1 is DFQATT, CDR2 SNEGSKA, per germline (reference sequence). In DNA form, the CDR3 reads TGCAGTGCTACTCCGACTAGCGGGGGAGGGGATACGCAGTATTTT. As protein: CSATPTSGGGDTQYF.

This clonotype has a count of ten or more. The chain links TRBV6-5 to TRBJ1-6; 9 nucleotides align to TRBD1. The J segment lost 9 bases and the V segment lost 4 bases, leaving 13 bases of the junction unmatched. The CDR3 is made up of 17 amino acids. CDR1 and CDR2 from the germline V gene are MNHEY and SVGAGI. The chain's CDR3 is CASSSWWTGEEGSPLHF. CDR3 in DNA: TGTGCCAGCAGTTCCTGGTGGACAGGGGAAGAGGGTTCACCCCTCCACTTT.

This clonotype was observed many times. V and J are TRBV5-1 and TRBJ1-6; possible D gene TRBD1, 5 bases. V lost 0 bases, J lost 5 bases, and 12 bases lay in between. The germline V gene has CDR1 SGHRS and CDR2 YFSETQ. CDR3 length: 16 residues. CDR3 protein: CASSLEVPGNNSPLHF. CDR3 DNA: TGCGCCAGCAGCTTGGAAGTCCCAGGGAATAATTCACCCCTCCACTTT.

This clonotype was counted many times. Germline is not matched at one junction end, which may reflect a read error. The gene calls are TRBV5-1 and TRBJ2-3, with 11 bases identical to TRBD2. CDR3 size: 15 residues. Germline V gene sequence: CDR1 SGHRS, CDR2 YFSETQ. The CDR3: CASSLGLADTDTQYF. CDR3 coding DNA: TGCGCCAGCAGTTTGGGACTAGCGGACACAGATACGCAGTATTTT.

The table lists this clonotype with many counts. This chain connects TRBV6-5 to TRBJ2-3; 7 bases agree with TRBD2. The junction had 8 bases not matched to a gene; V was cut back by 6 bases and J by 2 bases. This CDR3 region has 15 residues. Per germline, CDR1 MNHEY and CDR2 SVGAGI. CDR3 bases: TGTGCCAGCAGCCTTTCTAGCGGTTTCACAGATACGCAGTATTTT. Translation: CASSLSSGFTDTQYF.

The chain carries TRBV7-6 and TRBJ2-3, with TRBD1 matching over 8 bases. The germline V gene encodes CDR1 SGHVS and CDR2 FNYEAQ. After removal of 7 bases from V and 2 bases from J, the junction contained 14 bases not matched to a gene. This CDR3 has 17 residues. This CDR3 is CASTAEPGQAITDTQYF. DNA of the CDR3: TGTGCCAGCACCGCTGAACCGGGACAGGCAATCACAGATACGCAGTATTTT.